The 18 T cell receptor beta chains below all came from one sample that was sequenced in a study of tumor-infiltrating lymphocytes in localized non-small cell lung cancer. The table came from immunoSEQ multiplex PCR; TCRdb's copy has only in-frame clones and leaves some out. The data hold about 10,000 clones, with around 81% observed a single time. Sequenced material: uninvolved lung tissue not adjacent to the tumor. Source of these receptors: a human donor with non-small cell lung cancer.

The CDR3 DNA is TGTGCCAGCAGTTTAAGCGGCAGGGGTGGAAACACCATATATTTT. This gives the protein CASSLSGRGGNTIYF. The V gene is TRBV27, the J gene TRBJ1-3, with D possibly matching TRBD1 (6 bases). Trimming removed 2 bases at V and 3 bases at J, with 11 bases between. This CDR3 region has 15 residues. The germline gives CDR1 MNHEY, CDR2 SMNVEV (reference sequence).

The chain carries TRBV7-9 and TRBJ1-2; D might be TRBD1 (6 bases). Trimming took off 0 bases at V and 8 bases at J, with 10 bases between the two ends. The CDR3 is 13 residues long. Germline CDR1 SEHNR, CDR2 FQNEAQ (reference sequence). The CDR3 sequence is CASSLASGEGYTF. CDR3 nucleotide sequence: TGTGCCAGCAGCTTAGCTTCAGGGGAGGGCTACACCTTC.

The J gene is TRBJ1-3, the V gene TRBV5-1; D is undetermined. The germline V gene has CDR1 SGHRS and CDR2 YFSETQ. V lost 0 bases, J lost 4 bases, and 14 bases lay in between. This CDR3 contains 16 residues. In DNA, the CDR3 is TGCGCCAGCAGCTTGGCCGGCCCCGCTGGGGGAAACACCATATATTTT. This translates into CASSLAGPAGGNTIYF.

This sequence joins TRBV27 and TRBJ2-2, with unresolved D. V lost 4 bases and J 6 bases, leaving 9 bases between the germline ends. This CDR3 is built from 13 residues. The germline CDR1 and CDR2 sequences are MNHEY and SMNVEV (reference sequence). CDR3 amino acids: CASSSFNAGELFF. The CDR3 nucleotides read TGTGCCAGCAGTTCCTTTAACGCCGGGGAGCTGTTTTTT.

This rearrangement joins TRBV27 to TRBJ2-5; 10 bases are a match to TRBD1. Trimming removed 1 base from V and 4 bases from J; junction bases left unmatched: 6. CDR3 length equals 16 residues. The germline CDR1 and CDR2 sequences are MNHEY and SMNVEV (reference sequence). The CDR3 DNA follows: TGTGCCAGCAGTTTATGGGGACAGGGGCAGTTAGAGACCCAGTACTTC. Translating it yields CASSLWGQGQLETQYF.

This clone was detected only a few times. The chain links TRBV4-1 to TRBJ1-1, with 9 nucleotides matching TRBD1. Trimming removed 4 bases from V and 8 bases from J; junction bases left unmatched: 2. CDR3 length: 12 amino acids. CDR1 and CDR2 (germline): MGHRA, YSYEKL. CDR3 loop: CASSRGTGEAFF. DNA of the CDR3: TGCGCCAGCAGCCGAGGGACAGGGGAAGCTTTCTTT.

The chain is built from TRBV7-2 and TRBJ2-7; D is undetermined. CDR3 length: 12 amino acids. The V end was cut by 1 base, the J end by 2 bases, with 3 bases between. CDR1 SGHTA and CDR2 FQGNSA come from the germline V gene. CDR3 sequence: CASSLVPYEQYF. In DNA form, the CDR3 reads TGTGCCAGCAGCTTAGTGCCCTACGAGCAGTACTTC.

The genes are TRBV28 and TRBJ1-3; D is possibly TRBD1 (5 bases). V was trimmed by 2 bases and J by 4 bases, leaving 15 bases between them. CDR1 and CDR2 (germline): MDHEN, SYDVKM. This CDR3 is 16 amino acids long. CDR3 bases: TGTGCCAGCAGTTTAACTTACGCAGGGACCGGAAACACCATATATTTT. Translating gives CASSLTYAGTGNTIYF.

The rearrangement joins TRBV6-1 to TRBJ1-4; D uncertain. Between the trimmed V and J ends, which lost 3 bases and 2 bases, there was a span of 4 bases. This CDR3 is built from 13 residues. Germline V CDR1 and CDR2: MNHNS, SASEGT. CDR3 residues: CASSDSTNEKLFF. Here the CDR3 DNA reads TGTGCCAGCAGTGACAGCACTAATGAAAAACTGTTTTTT.

The chain couples TRBV2 to TRBJ2-1, with 7 bases lining up with TRBD1. The J segment lost 0 bases and the V segment lost 6 bases, leaving 5 bases of the junction unmatched. Per germline, CDR1 SNHLY and CDR2 FYNNEI. The CDR3 loop spans 15 amino acids. The CDR3 sequence: CASRPTGSSYNEQFF. Here the CDR3 DNA reads TGTGCCAGCAGGCCGACAGGGAGCTCCTACAATGAGCAGTTCTTC.

This clone has more than one count but fewer than ten. The rearrangement links TRBV2 to TRBJ1-5; D is undetermined. Between the trimmed V and J ends, which lost 7 bases and 6 bases, there was a span of 13 bases. The CDR3 length is 13 residues. The germline V gene encodes CDR1 SNHLY and CDR2 FYNNEI. CDR3 sequence reads: CASTENTRQPQHF. The CDR3 DNA reads as TGTGCCAGCACGGAGAATACGCGTCAGCCCCAGCATTTT.

The chain couples TRBV6-1 to TRBJ1-5; 7 nucleotides line up with TRBD1. Germline CDR1 MNHNS, CDR2 SASEGT. This CDR3 is 15 amino acids long. J was trimmed by 0 bases and V by 8 bases; bases with no gene match: 7. The CDR3 protein is CASYGTVYSNQPQHF. CDR3 DNA: TGTGCCAGCTACGGGACAGTTTATAGCAATCAGCCCCAGCATTTT.

This clone appeared once. This chain connects TRBV18 to TRBJ2-1; TRBD1 agrees at 7 bases. The CDR3 length is 14 residues. J lost 10 bases, V lost 4 bases, and 10 bases had no gene match. Per the germline V gene, CDR1 is KGHSH and CDR2 is LQKENI. The CDR3 loop is CASSLSDRPLEQFF. CDR3 DNA: TGTGCCAGCTCACTTTCGGACAGGCCTCTGGAGCAGTTCTTC.

The chain employs TRBV6-5 and TRBJ2-3; TRBD2 matches at 8 bases. J lost 3 bases, V lost 4 bases, and 6 bases had no gene match. The CDR3 is 15 residues long. Germline CDR1 MNHEY, CDR2 SVGAGI. The CDR3 DNA reads as TGTGCCAGCAGTTTCTCAAGCGGGAGTACAGATACGCAGTATTTT. Amino acids: CASSFSSGSTDTQYF.

This sequence joins TRBV7-9 and TRBJ2-3; D call uncertain. In germline, CDR1 is SEHNR, CDR2 FQNEAQ (reference sequence). Trimming shortened V by 1 base and J by 6 bases, and 5 bases separated the two germline ends. CDR3 size: 12 residues. CDR3 protein: CASSLVEDTQYF. DNA of the CDR3: TGTGCCAGCAGCTTAGTGGAGGATACGCAGTATTTT.

This chain connects TRBV7-2 to TRBJ2-2; 8 positions match TRBD1. With V trimmed by 3 bases and J by 7 bases, 4 bases remained unmatched. The germline V gene has CDR1 SGHTA and CDR2 FQGNSA. The CDR3 sequence is 14 residues long. CDR3 bases: TGTGCCAGCAGCTTCCAGGGGGCGGGCGGGGAGCTGTTTTTT. Translation: CASSFQGAGGELFF.

CDR3 nucleotide sequence: TGTGCCAGCAGCCAGAAGACAGGGTACACCGGGGAGCTGTTTTTT. Protein: CASSQKTGYTGELFF. The chain recombines TRBV7-7 with TRBJ2-2; 7 bases are a match to TRBD1. V lost 5 bases and J lost 3; bases outside the gene matches: 6. Germline V gene sequence: CDR1 SSHAT, CDR2 FNYEAQ (reference sequence). This CDR3 comprises 15 residues. Combining the CDR3 with reference TRBV7-7 and TRBJ2-2 gives the whole variable domain GAGVSQSPRYKVTKRGQDVTLRCDPISSHATLYWYQQALGQGPEFLTYFNYEAQPDKSGLPSDRFSAERPEGSISTLTIQRTEQRDSAMYRCASSQKTGYTGELFFGEGSRLTVL.

The chain is built from TRBV5-4 and TRBJ1-2; perhaps TRBD1 as D (6 bases). Per germline, CDR1 SGHNT and CDR2 YYREEE (reference sequence). There are 14 residues in the CDR3. V lost 0 bases to trimming and J lost 4 bases, with 10 bases between them. The CDR3 bases are TGTGCCAGCAGCTTGGCCGGACAGATCTATGGCTACACCTTC. Translating it yields CASSLAGQIYGYTF.